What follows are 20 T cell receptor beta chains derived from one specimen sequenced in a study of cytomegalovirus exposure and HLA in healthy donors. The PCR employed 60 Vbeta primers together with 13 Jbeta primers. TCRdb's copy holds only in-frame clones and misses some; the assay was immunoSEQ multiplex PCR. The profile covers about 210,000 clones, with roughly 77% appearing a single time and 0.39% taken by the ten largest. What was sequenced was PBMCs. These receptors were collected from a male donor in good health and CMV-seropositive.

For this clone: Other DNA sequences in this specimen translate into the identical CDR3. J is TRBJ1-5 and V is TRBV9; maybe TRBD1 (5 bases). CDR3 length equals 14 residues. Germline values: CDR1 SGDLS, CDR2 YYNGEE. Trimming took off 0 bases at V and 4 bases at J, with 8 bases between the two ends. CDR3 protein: CASSVEGENQPQHF. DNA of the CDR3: TGTGCCAGCAGCGTAGAAGGGGAAAATCAGCCCCAGCATTTT.

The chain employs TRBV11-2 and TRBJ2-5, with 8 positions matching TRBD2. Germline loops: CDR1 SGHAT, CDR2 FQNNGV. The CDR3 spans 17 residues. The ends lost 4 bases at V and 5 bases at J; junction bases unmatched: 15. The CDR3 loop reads CASSSDLLAGGGETQYF. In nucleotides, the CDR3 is TGTGCCAGCAGCTCTGACCTTCTGGCGGGGGGCGGGGAGACCCAGTACTTC. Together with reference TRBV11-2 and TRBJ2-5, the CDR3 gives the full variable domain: EAGVAQSPRYKIIEKRQSVAFWCNPISGHATLYWYQQILGQGPKLLIQFQNNGVVDDSQLPKDRFSAERLKGVDSTLKIQPAKLEDSAVYLCASSSDLLAGGGETQYFGPGTRLLVL.

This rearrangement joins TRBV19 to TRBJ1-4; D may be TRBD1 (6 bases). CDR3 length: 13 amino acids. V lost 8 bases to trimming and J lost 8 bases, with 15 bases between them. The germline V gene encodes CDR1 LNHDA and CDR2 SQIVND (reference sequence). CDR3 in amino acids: CASCNREREKLFF. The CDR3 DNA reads TGTGCCAGTTGTAACAGGGAGCGGGAAAAACTGTTTTTT. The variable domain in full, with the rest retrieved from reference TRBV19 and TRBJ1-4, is DGGITQSPKYLFRKEGQNVTLSCEQNLNHDAMYWYRQDPGQGLRLIYYSQIVNDFQKGDIAEGYSVSREKKESFPLTVTSAQKNPTAFYLCASCNREREKLFFGSGTQLSVL.

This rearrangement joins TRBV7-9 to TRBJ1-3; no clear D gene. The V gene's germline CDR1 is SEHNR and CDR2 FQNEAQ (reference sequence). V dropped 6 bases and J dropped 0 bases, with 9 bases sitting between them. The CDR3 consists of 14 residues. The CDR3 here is CASRSDNSGNTIYF. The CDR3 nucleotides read TGTGCCAGCAGATCAGACAACTCTGGAAACACCATATATTTT.

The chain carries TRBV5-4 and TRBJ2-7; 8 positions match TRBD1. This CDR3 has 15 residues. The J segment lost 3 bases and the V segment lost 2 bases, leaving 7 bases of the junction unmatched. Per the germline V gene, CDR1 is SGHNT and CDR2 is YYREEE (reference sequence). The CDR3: CASSFPGQDGYEQYF. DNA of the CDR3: TGTGCCAGCAGCTTCCCGGGACAGGACGGCTACGAGCAGTACTTC.

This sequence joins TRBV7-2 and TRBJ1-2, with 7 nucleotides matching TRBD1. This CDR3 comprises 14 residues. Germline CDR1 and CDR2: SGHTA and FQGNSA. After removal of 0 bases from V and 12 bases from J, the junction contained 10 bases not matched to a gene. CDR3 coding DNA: TGTGCCAGCAGCTTAGCTGTGGACAGGCCTGATGACACCTTC. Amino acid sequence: CASSLAVDRPDDTF.

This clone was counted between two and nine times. In nucleotides, the CDR3 is TGTGCCAGCAGCCCCGCAGGGGGTTTAAGCCCCTACGAGCAGTACTTC. Its protein is CASSPAGGLSPYEQYF. The genes are TRBV5-6 and TRBJ2-7, with 7 bases aligning to TRBD1. This CDR3 region has 16 residues. CDR1 and CDR2 (germline): SGHDT, YYEEEE. The trim removed 4 bases at V and 2 bases at J, leaving 12 bases unmatched.

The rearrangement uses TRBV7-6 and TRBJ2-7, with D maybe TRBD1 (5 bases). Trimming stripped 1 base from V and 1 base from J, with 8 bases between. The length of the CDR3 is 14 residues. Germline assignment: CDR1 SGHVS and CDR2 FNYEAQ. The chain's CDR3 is CASSLGPGSYEQYF. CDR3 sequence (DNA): TGTGCCAGCAGCTTAGGTCCAGGGTCCTACGAGCAGTACTTC.

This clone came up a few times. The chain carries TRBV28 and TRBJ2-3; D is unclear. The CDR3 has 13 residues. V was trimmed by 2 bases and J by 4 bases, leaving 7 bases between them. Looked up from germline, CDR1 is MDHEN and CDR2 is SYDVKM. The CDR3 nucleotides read TGTGCCAGCAGTTTAGCGGCGGCAGATACGCAGTATTTT. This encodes CASSLAAADTQYF. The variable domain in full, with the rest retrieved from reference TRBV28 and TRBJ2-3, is DVKVTQSSRYLVKRTGEKVFLECVQDMDHENMFWYRQDPGLGLRLIYFSYDVKMKEKGDIPEGYSVSREKKERFSLILESASTNQTSMYLCASSLAAADTQYFGPGTRLTVL.

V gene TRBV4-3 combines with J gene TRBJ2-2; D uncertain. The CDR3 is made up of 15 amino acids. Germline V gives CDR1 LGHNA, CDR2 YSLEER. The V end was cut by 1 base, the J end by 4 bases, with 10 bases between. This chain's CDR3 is CASSQGTMSTGELFF. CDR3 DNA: TGCGCCAGCAGCCAAGGAACTATGAGCACCGGGGAGCTGTTTTTT.

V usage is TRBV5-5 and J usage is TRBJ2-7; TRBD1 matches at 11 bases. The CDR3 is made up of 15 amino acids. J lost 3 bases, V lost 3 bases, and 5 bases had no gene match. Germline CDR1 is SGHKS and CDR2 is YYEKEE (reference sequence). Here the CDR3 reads CASSWDRGKDYEQYF. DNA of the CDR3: TGTGCCAGCAGCTGGGACAGGGGGAAAGACTACGAGCAGTACTTC.

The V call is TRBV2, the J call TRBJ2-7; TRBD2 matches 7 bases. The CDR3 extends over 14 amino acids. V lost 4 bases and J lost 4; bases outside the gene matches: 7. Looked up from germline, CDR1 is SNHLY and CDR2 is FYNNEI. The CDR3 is CASSAETSRYEQYF. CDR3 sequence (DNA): TGTGCCAGCAGTGCGGAGACTAGCAGGTACGAGCAGTACTTC. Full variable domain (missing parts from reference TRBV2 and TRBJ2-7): EPEVTQTPSHQVTQMGQEVILRCVPISNHLYFYWYRQILGQKVEFLVSFYNNEISEKSEIFDDQFSVERPDGSNFTLKIRSTKLEDSAMYFCASSAETSRYEQYFGPGTRLTVT.

CDR3 coding DNA: TGTGCCAGCAGCACGACAGTGGGTGCCGTAGATACGCAGTATTTT. Translated: CASSTTVGAVDTQYF. The genes are TRBV7-9 and TRBJ2-3, with D perhaps matching TRBD1 (5 bases). CDR1 and CDR2 (germline): SEHNR, FQNEAQ (reference sequence). The CDR3 length is 15 residues. V was shortened by 5 bases and J by 5 bases, with 17 bases between the two germline ends. The full variable domain, with the rest looked up from reference TRBV7-9 and TRBJ2-3, is DTGVSQNPRHKITKRGQNVTFRCDPISEHNRLYWYRQTLGQGPEFLTYFQNEAQLEKSRLLSDRFSAERPKGSFSTLEIQRTEQGDSAMYLCASSTTVGAVDTQYFGPGTRLTVL.

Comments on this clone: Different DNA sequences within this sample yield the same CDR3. CDR3 residues: CASGPGYRTRGTGELFF. CDR3 bases: TGTGCCAGCGGCCCTGGGTATAGGACTCGGGGCACCGGGGAGCTGTTTTTT. This rearrangement joins TRBV7-9 to TRBJ2-2; possible D gene TRBD2, 5 bases. V lost 8 bases to trimming and J lost 4 bases, with 23 bases between them. CDR1 and CDR2 from the germline V gene are SEHNR and FQNEAQ (reference sequence). The CDR3 covers 17 residues.

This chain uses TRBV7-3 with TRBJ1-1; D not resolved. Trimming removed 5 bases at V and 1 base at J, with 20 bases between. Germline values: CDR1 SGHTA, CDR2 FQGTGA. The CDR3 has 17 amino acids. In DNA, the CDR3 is TGTGCCAGCAGCCCCGGGAGAACCGGGATCCGGAACACTGAAGCTTTCTTT. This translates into CASSPGRTGIRNTEAFF.

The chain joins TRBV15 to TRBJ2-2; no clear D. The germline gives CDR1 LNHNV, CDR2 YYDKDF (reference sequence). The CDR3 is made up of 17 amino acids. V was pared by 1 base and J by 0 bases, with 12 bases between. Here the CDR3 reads CATSRGSRYSNTGELFF. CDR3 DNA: TGTGCCACCAGCAGAGGAAGTAGATACTCGAACACCGGGGAGCTGTTTTTT.

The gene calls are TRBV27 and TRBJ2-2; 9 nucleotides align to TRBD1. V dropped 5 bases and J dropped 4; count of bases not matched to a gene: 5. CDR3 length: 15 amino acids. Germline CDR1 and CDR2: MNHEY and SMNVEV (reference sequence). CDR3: CASSPWDRVTGELFF. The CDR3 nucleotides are TGTGCCAGCAGTCCTTGGGACAGGGTCACCGGGGAGCTGTTTTTT.

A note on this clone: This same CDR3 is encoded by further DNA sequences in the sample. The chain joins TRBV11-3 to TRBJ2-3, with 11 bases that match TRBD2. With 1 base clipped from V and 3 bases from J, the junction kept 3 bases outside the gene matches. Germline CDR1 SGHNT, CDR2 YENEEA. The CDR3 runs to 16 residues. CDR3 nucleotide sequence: TGTGCCAGCAGCTTAGGAGCTAGCGGGGGGACAGATACGCAGTATTTT. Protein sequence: CASSLGASGGTDTQYF. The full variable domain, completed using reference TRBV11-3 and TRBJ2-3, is EAGVVQSPRYKIIEKKQPVAFWCNPISGHNTLYWYLQNLGQGPELLIRYENEEAVDDSQLPKDRFSAERLKGVDSTLKIQPAELGDSAVYLCASSLGASGGTDTQYFGPGTRLTVL.

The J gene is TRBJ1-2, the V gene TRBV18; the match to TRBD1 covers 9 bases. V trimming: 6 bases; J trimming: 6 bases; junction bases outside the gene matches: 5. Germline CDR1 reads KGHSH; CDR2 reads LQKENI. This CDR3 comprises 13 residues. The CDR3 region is CASSLQGADGYTF. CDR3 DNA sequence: TGTGCCAGCTCGCTACAGGGGGCGGATGGCTACACCTTC.

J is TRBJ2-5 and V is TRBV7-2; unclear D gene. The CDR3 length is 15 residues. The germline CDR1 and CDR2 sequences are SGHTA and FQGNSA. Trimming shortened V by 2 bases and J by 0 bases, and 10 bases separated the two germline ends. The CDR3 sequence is CASSLPAAYQETQYF. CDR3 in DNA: TGTGCCAGCAGCTTACCCGCCGCGTACCAAGAGACCCAGTACTTC.